This note documents a single T cell receptor beta chain sequence. The source of the sample is a study of shared clonotypes between healthy human individuals. Assay: immunoSEQ multiplex PCR; the TCRdb copy retains only in-frame clones and omits some. Of approximately 640,000 clones in the sample, around 72% are singletons; the top ten hold 1.8%. CDR3 length: 18 amino acids. V gave up 0 bases and J gave up 6 bases; unmatched junction bases: 14. Germline V gene data show CDR1 as SGHRS and CDR2 as YFSETQ. The gene calls are TRBV5-1 and TRBJ2-3, with 9 bases that match TRBD2. The receptor was derived from a woman under 40 in good health. The specimen sequenced was memory CD4+ T cells sorted from blood. As to subset: CD45RA-negative fraction. In nucleotides, the CDR3 is TGCGCCAGCAGCTTGGATGGGTACTCGGCGGGAGGGTCGGATACGCAGTATTTT. Translation gives CASSLDGYSAGGSDTQYF.